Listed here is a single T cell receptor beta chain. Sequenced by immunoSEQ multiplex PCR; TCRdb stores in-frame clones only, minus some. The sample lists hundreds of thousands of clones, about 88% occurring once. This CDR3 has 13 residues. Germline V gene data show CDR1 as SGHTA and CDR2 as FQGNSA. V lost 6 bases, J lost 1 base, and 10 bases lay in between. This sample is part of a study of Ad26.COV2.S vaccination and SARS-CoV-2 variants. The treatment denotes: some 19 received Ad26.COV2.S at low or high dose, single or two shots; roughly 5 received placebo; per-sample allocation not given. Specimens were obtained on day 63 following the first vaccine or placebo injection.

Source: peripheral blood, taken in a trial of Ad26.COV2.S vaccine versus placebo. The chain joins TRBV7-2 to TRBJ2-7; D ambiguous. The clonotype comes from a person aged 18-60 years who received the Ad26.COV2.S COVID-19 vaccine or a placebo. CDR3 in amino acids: CASSRVGSYEQYV. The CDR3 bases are TGTGCCAGCAGTCGGGTGGGGTCCTACGAGCAGTACGTC.